This T cell receptor beta chain was retrieved from a study of shared clonotypes between healthy human individuals. Data came from immunoSEQ multiplex PCR; TCRdb stores just in-frame clones and leaves some out. The sample carries around 2,000,000 clones, approximately 95% recorded once. With 0 bases removed from V and 5 bases from J, the gap between germline ends came to 17 bases. The CDR3 has 16 residues. Germline V CDR1 and CDR2: SGDLS, YYNGEE. This clone was seen only once. This chain uses TRBV9 with TRBJ1-2; D gene unclear. Sequencing used naive CD4+ T cells sorted from blood. This sample's subset: CD45RA+ positively selected. This receptor was obtained from a man in his late teens or twenties in good health. CDR3 in DNA: TGTGCCAGCAGCGTAGGGGTTGGACCCACCATGTATGGCTACACCTTC. Its translation is CASSVGVGPTMYGYTF.